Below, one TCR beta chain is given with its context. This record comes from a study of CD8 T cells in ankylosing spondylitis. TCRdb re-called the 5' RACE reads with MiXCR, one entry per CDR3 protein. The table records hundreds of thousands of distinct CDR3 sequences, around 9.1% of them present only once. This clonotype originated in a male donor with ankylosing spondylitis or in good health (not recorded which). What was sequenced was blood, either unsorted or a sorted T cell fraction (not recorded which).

CDR3 DNA: TGTGCCAGCAGCCGGGGCTTCCGGGGCACAGATACGCAGTATTTT. Its translation is CASSRGFRGTDTQYF. The J gene is TRBJ2-3, the V gene TRBV4-2; TRBD1 might be the D (5 bases). The CDR3 length is 15 residues. Trimming took 4 bases from V and 1 from J, leaving 12 bases between them. Germline V gives CDR1 LGHNA, CDR2 YNFKEQ.